This T cell receptor (beta chain) was identified in a study of blood T cell repertoires in COVID-19. As for the study in general: Samples representing acute and convalescent COVID-19 were sourced from the United States, Italy and Spain. Sample material is recorded as cDNA or gDNA derived from T cells, B-cell-depleted T cells, or PBMCs.

Per the study methods: By means of reference gene primer amplification, nucleated cell counts were estimated. Produced via immunoSEQ multiplex PCR; TCRdb's table is partial and in-frame only. The DNA was the basis for D and trimming; V, J and clone size are from that table. Here the sample spans 130,000 or so clones, over 75% being singletons. Between the trimmed V and J ends, which lost 1 base and 5 bases, there was a span of 10 bases. The CDR3 runs 13 residues. In germline, CDR1 is SGHRS, CDR2 YFSETQ. The chain employs TRBV5-1 and TRBJ2-7; D uncertain. This receptor was obtained from a man aged 60 to 75 with acute or convalescent COVID-19. Sequencing input: peripheral blood. CDR3 amino acids: CASSLKSTNEQYF. CDR3 bases: TGCGCCAGCAGCTTGAAGTCTACGAACGAGCAGTACTTC.